The clone carrying this TCR beta chain was seen a few times. Its antigen is not known. These data come from a study of sequential checkpoint blockade in melanoma. Across the whole study: First-line arms were nivolumab then ipilimumab, or the reverse, randomized 1:1. About two dozen patients had matched tumor biopsies before treatment and at week 13 after nivolumab or ipilimumab alone. Broader study findings: For nivolumab-first patients, baseline tumor clonality was associated with response. About 30 times likelier clinical benefit followed increased tumor T-cell fraction and clonality.

Assay used: immunoSEQ multiplex PCR; TCRdb lists only in-frame clones, some missing. The table lists 3,000 to 4,000 clones, 17% of them singletons. As for treatment: randomized to nivolumab then ipilimumab (arm A) or the reverse (arm B). Here the sequenced sample was tumor tissue (inferred from file names), taken from a patient given nivolumab and ipilimumab in sequence. The sequence was obtained from a human donor with melanoma.

In DNA, the CDR3 is TGTGCCAGCAGACCGGGACGACAAGGGGTATACCCCACCCAGCCCCAGCATTTT. This gives the protein CASRPGRQGVYPTQPQHF. The V gene is TRBV6-8, the J gene TRBJ1-5, with D perhaps matching TRBD1 (5 bases). The CDR3 runs to 18 residues. The ends were cut back, 6 bases at V and 7 bases at J, with 28 bases in the middle. Germline values: CDR1 MNHGY, CDR2 SAAAGT.